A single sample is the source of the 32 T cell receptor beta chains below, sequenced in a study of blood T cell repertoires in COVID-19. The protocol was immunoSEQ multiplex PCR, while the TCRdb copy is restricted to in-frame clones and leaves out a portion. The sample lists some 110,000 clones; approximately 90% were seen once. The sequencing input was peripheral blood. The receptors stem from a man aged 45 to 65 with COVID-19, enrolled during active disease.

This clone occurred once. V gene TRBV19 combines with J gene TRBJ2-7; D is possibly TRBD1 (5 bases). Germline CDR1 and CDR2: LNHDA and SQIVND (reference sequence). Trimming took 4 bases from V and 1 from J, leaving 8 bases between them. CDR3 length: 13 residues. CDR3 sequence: CASSTDSSYEQYF. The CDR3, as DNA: TGTGCCAGTAGTACCGACAGTTCCTACGAGCAGTACTTC.

The CDR3 DNA reads TGCGCCAGCAGCGCTGGGATTACAGGGGGCCCCGCGAGCCCCTACAATGAGCAGTTCTTC. As protein: CASSAGITGGPASPYNEQFF. The rearrangement links TRBV5-1 to TRBJ2-1, with 9 positions matching TRBD1. V lost 4 bases to trimming and J lost 2 bases; unmatched junction nucleotides: 19. This CDR3 has 20 amino acids. CDR1 is SGHRS, CDR2 YFSETQ, per germline.

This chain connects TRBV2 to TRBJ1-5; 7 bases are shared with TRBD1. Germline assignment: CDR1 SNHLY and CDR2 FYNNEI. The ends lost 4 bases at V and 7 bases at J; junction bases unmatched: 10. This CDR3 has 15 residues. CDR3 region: CASSGSTGLSQPQHF. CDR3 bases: TGTGCCAGCAGTGGTTCGACAGGGCTGAGCCAGCCCCAGCATTTT.

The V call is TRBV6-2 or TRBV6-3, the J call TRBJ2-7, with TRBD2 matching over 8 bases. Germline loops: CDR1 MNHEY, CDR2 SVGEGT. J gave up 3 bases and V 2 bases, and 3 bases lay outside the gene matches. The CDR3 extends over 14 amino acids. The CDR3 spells CASSYHTSGYEQYF. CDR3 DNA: TGTGCCAGCAGTTACCATACTAGCGGCTACGAGCAGTACTTC.

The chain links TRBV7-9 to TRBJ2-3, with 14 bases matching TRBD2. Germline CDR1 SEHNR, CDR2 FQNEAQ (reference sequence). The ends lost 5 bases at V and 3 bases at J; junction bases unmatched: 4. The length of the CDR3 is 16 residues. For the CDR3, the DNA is TGTGCCAGCAGCCCCGGACTAGCGGGAGGAACAGATACGCAGTATTTT. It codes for CASSPGLAGGTDTQYF.

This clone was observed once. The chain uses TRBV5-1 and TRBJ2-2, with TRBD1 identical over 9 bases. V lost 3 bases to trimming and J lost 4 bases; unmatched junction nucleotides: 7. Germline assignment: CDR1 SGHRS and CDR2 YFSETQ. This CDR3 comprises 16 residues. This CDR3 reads CASSSDRGQGTGELFF. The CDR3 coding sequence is TGCGCCAGCAGCTCTGACAGGGGACAGGGCACCGGGGAGCTGTTTTTT.

The CDR3: CASSFILDSNYGYTF. As DNA, the CDR3 is TGCGCCAGCAGCTTCATCCTTGACAGCAACTATGGCTACACCTTC. The chain recombines TRBV5-1 with TRBJ1-2, with D tentatively TRBD1 (5 bases). Trimming pared 2 bases from V and 2 bases from J, leaving 13 bases between. Germline assignment: CDR1 SGHRS and CDR2 YFSETQ. The CDR3 has 15 amino acids.

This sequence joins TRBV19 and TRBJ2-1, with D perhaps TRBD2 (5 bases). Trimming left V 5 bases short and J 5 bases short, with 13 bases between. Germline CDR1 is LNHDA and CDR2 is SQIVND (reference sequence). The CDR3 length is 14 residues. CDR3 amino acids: CASSESPGNNEQFF. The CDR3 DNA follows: TGTGCCAGTAGTGAGTCCCCCGGGAACAATGAGCAGTTCTTC.

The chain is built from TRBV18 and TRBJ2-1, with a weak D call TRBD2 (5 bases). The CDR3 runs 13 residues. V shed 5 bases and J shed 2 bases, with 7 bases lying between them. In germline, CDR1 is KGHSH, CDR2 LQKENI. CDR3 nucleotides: TGTGCCAGCTCAGGCGGGCCCTACAATGAGCAGTTCTTC. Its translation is CASSGGPYNEQFF.

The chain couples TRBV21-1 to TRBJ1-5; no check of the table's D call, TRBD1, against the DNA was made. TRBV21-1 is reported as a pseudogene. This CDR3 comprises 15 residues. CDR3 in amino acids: CASSKGTGWNQPQHF. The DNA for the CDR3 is TGTGCCAGCAGCAAAGGAACAGGGTGGAATCAGCCCCAGCATTTT.

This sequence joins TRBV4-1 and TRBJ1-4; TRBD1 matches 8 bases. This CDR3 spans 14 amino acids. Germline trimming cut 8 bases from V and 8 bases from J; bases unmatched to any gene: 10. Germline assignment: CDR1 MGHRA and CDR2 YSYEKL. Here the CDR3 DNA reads TGCGCCAGCCGGCCCACAGGGGGAGGCGAAAAACTGTTTTTT. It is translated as CASRPTGGGEKLFF.

CDR3 amino acids: CASSLAGSTGELFF. CDR3 DNA sequence: TGTGCCAGCAGCCTGGCGGGAAGCACCGGGGAGCTGTTTTTT. V and J are TRBV3-1 (or the pseudogene TRBV3-2) and TRBJ2-2; D perhaps matches TRBD2 (6 bases). V lost 4 bases and J lost 4, with 10 bases in between. The CDR3 covers 14 residues. In germline, CDR1 is LGHDT, CDR2 YNNKEL (reference sequence).

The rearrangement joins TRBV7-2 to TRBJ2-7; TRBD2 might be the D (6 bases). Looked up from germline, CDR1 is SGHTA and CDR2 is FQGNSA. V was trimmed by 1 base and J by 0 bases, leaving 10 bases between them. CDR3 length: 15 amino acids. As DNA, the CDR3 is TGTGCCAGCAGCTTAGAGGCGGGGCTCTCCTACGAGCAGTACTTC. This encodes CASSLEAGLSYEQYF.

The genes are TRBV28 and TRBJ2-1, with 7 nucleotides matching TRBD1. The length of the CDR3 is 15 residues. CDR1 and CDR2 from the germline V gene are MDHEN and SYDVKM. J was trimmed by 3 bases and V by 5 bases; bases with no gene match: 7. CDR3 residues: CASSPMTGNYNEQFF. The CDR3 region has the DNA TGTGCCAGCAGTCCCATGACAGGGAACTACAATGAGCAGTTCTTC.

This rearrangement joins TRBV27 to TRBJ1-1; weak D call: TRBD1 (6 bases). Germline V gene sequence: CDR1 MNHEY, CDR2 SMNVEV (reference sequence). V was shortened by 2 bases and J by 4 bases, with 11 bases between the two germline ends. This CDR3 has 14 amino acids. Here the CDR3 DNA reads TGTGCCAGCAGTTTACGGGGGGCAGGCACTGAAGCTTTCTTT. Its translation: CASSLRGAGTEAFF.

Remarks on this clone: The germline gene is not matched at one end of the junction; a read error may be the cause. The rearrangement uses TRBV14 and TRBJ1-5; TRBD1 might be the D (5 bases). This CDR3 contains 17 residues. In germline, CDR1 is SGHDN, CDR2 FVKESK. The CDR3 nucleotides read TGTGCCAGCAGCCAAGATCCCGCCAGGGTTGGCAACCAGCCCCAGCATTTT. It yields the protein CASSQDPARVGNQPQHF.

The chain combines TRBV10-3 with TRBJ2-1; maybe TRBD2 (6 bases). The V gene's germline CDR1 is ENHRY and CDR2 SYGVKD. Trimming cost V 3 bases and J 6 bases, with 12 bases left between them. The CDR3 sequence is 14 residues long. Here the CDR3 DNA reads TGTGCCATCAGTGAACGGCGGGACGTCAATGAGCAGTTCTTC. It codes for CAISERRDVNEQFF.

CDR3 sequence (DNA): TGTGCCAGCAGCATAGTGGACAGGGGCAACGAGCAGTACTTC. As protein: CASSIVDRGNEQYF. The rearrangement links TRBV5-8 to TRBJ2-7, with 9 bases that match TRBD1. In germline, CDR1 is SGHTS, CDR2 YDEGEE. J was trimmed by 5 bases and V by 4 bases; bases with no gene match: 7. The CDR3 is 14 residues long.

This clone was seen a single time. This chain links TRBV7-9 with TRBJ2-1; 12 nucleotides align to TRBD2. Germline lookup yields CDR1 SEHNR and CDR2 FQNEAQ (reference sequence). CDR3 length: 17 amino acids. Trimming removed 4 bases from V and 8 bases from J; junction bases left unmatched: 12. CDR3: CASSYSLTSGRIYEQFF. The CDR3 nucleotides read TGTGCCAGCAGCTACTCCTTGACTAGCGGGAGAATCTATGAGCAGTTCTTC.

The CDR3 sequence: CASSLEEKQPQHF. CDR3 nucleotide sequence: TGTGCCAGTAGCCTAGAAGAGAAACAGCCCCAGCATTTT. J is TRBJ1-5 and V is TRBV19; D gene unclear. V gave up 6 bases and J gave up 7 bases, with 13 bases separating them. Per germline, CDR1 LNHDA and CDR2 SQIVND (reference sequence). The CDR3 is 13 residues long.

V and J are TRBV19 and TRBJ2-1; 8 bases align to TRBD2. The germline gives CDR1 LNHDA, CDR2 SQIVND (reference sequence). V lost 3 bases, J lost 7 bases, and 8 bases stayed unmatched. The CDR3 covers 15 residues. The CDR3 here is CASSMGSGSKNEQFF. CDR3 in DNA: TGTGCCAGTAGTATGGGCAGCGGGAGTAAAAATGAGCAGTTCTTC.

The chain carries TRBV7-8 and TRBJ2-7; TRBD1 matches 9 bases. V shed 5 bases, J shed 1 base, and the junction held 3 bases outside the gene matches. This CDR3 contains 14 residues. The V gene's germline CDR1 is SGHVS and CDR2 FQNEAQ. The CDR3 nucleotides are TGTGCCAGCAGCGAGACAGGGGGTTCCTACGAGCAGTACGTC. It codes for CASSETGGSYEQYV.

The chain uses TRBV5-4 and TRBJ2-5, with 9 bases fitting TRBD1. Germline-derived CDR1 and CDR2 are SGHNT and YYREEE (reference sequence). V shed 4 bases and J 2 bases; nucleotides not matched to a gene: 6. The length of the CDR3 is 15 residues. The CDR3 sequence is CASSTRDRVQETQYF. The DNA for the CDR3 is TGTGCCAGCAGCACCCGGGACAGGGTACAAGAGACCCAGTACTTC.

The CDR3 nucleotides are TGCGCCAGCAGCGTACAGGGTGGGAATGAGCAGTTCTTC. This codes for CASSVQGGNEQFF. The V and J genes are TRBV5-1 and TRBJ2-1, with TRBD1 as a possible D gene (6 bases). V lost 4 bases and J 7 bases, leaving 12 bases between the germline ends. This CDR3 has 13 residues. Germline V gives CDR1 SGHRS, CDR2 YFSETQ.

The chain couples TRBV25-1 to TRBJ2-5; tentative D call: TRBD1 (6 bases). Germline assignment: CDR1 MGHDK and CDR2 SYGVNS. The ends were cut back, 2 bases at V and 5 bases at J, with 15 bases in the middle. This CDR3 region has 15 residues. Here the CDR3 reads CASSEPQGSLETQYF. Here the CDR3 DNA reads TGTGCCAGCAGTGAACCTCAGGGGAGTTTGGAGACCCAGTACTTC.

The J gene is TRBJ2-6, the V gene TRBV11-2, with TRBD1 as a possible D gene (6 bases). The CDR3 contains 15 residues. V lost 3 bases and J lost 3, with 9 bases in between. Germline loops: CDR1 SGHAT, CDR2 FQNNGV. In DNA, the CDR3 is TGTGCCAGCAGCTTTCAGGGGCGTGGGGCCAACGTCCTGACTTTC. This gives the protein CASSFQGRGANVLTF.

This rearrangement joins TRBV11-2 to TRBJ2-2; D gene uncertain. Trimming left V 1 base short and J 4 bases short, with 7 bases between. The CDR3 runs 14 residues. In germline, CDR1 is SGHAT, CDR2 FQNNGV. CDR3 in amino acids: CASSLVAATGELFF. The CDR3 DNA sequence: TGTGCCAGCAGCTTAGTAGCCGCCACCGGGGAGCTGTTTTTT.

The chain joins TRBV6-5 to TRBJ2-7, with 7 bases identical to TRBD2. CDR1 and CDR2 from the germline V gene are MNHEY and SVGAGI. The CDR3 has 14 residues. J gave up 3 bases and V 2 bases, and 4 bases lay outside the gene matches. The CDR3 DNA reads TGTGCCAGCAGTTACCGGGCTAGCGGCTACGAGCAGTACTTC. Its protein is CASSYRASGYEQYF.

CDR3 amino acids: CASSEYRGSYEQYF. DNA for the CDR3: TGTGCCAGCAGTGAGTACAGGGGCTCCTACGAGCAGTACTTC. This chain uses TRBV6-1 with TRBJ2-7; 7 positions agree with TRBD1. With V trimmed by 3 bases and J by 0 bases, 2 bases remained unmatched. The germline CDR1 and CDR2 sequences are MNHNS and SASEGT. The CDR3 sequence is 14 residues long.

The CDR3 DNA sequence: TGTGCCAGCAGCCAGACAGCTAACTATGGCTACACCTTC. Amino acid sequence: CASSQTANYGYTF. The chain has TRBV9 and TRBJ1-2; tentatively, D is TRBD1 (5 bases). Germline CDR1 reads SGDLS; CDR2 reads YYNGEE. Trimming left V 4 bases short and J 0 bases short, with 7 bases between. The CDR3 has 13 residues.

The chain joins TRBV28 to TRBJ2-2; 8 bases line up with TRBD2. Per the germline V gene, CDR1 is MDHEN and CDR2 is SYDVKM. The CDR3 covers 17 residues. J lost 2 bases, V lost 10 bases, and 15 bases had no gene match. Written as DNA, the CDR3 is TGTGCCACCACGAAAAAGCCCACTAGCGGCAACACCGGGGAGCTGTTTTTT. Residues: CATTKKPTSGNTGELFF.

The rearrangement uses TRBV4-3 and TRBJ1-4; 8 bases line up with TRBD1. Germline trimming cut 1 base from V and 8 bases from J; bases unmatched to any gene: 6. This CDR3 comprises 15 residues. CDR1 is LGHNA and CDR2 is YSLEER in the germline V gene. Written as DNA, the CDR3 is TGCGCCAGCAGCCAAGCCGGGACAGGAAGAGAAAAACTGTTTTTT. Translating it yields CASSQAGTGREKLFF.